The clone carrying this T cell receptor beta chain was detected many times. What it binds is unknown. With 6 bases clipped from V and 4 bases from J, the junction kept 15 bases outside the gene matches. There are 17 residues in the CDR3. The sample is drawn from a study of blood T cells in healthy people across ages. Study-wide points: Roughly linearly, TCR beta diversity per million T cells fell as age increased. There was no known CMV status for donors, so expanded clonotype changes were possibly confounded. Unsorted PBMCs prevented conclusive naive versus antigen-experienced comparison. Greater diversity and more naive CD4+ cells were seen in long-lived donors than in aged donors.

PCR was performed a second time for about 7 to 11 cycles using a sample-barcoded 5' primer and a J-beta primer mix. TCRdb re-derived calls from the 5' RACE reads in MiXCR, one entry per CDR3 protein. Seen here are 600,000 to 800,000 distinct CDR3 sequences, under 65% observed once, and the top ten hold around an eighth. The chain carries TRBV12-3 or TRBV12-4 and TRBJ2-3, with TRBD2 identical over 8 bases. Input material: blood. This sequence originates from a woman at least 80 years old in good health. CDR3 DNA sequence: TGTGCCAGCAGCACCACCCGAGCTGCGGGGGGAGCAGATACGCAGTATTTT. This encodes CASSTTRAAGGADTQYF.